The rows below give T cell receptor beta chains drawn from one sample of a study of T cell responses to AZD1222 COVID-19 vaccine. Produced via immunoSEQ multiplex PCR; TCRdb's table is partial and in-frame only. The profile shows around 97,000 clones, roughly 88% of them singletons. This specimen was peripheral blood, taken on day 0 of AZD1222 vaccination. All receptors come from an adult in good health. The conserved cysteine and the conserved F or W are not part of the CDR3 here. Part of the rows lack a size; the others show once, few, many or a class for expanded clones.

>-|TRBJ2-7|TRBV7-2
ASSLQTGTEYEQY
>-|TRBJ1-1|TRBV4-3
ASSHTGMNTEAF
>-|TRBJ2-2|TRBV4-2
ASSHSFSSGGNTGELF
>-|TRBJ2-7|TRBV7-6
ASSSRMRAASGLGLSYEQY
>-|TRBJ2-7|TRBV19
ASSVQLSSYEQY
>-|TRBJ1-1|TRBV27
ASSTGSWTEAF
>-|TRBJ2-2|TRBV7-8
ASSYPFGTGAPGELF
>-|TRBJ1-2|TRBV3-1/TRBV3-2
ASSQGGGGGLFGYT
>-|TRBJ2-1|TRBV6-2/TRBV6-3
ASSSGTSGYNEQF
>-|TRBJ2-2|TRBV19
ASSERLLTGELF
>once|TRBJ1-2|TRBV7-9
ASGRNYGYT
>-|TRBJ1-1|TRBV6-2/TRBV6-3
ASSFTLGGKGNTEAF
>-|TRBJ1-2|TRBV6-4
ASSDSDRGYGYT
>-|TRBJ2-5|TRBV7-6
ASSLGQGAGQETQY
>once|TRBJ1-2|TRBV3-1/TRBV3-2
ASSQGNYGYT
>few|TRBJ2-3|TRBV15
ATSREQGATDTQY
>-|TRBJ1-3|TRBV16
ASSQSGAGNTIY
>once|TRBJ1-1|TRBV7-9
ASSNTGLNTEAF
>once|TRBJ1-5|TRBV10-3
AIRTGENQPQH
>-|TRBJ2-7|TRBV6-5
ASSYNTGGPTEQY
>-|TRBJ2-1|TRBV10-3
AIRAGEEGPKEQF
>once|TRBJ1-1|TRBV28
ASRPTGQGVTEAF
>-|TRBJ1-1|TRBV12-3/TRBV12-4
ASSLNLNTEAF
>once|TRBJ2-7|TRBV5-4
ASSFTGGREQY
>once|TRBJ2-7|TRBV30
AWSRDEYEQY
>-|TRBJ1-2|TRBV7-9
ASSLGTEIYGYT
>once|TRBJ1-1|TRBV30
AWSKGGDTEAF
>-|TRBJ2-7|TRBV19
ASSIHPLSGYEQY
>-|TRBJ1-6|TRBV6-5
ASSSTGGNSPLH
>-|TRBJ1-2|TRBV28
ASSPGQIYGYT
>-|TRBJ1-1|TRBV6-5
ASSYSWRSEAF
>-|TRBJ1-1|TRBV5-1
ASSLASNTEAF
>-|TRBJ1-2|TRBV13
ASSSRDRLYGYT
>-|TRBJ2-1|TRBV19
ASSIPKGQGSGEQF
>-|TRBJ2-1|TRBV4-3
ASSQAGTGSSYNEQF
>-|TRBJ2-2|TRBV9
ASSVAGGANTGELF
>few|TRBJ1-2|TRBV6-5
ASSPNGIQNYGYT
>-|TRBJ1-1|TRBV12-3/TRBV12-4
AFREGTNTEAF
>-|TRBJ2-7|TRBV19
ASSSGFEGQY
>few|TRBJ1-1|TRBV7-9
ASSLAEGSLNTEAF
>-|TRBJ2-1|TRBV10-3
AIKRISDVNEQF
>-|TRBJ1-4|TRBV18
ASSPPSGTVNEKLF
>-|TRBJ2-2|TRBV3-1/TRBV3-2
ASSRAESYTGELF
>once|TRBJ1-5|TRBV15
ATTIQGGGNQPQH
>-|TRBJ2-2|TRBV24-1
ATAPAGGNTGELF
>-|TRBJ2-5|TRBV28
ASSPARRQKETRY